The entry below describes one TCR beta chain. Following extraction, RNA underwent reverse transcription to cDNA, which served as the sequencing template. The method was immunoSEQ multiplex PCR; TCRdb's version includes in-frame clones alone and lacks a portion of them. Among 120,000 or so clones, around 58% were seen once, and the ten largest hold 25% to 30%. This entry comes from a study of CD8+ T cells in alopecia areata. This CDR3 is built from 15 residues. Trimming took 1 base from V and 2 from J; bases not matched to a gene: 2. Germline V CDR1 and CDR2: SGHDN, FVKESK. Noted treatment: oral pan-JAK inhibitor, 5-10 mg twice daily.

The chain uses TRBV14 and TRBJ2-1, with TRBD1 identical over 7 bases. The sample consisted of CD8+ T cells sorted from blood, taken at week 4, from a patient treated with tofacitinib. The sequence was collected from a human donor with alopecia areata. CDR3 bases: TGTGCCAGCAGCCAAGGGCAGGGGGCCTACAATGAGCAGTTCTTC. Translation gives CASSQGQGAYNEQFF.